This TCR beta chain originates from a study of spatial heterogeneity in lung cancer (dated by TCRdb to 2018 to 2020). Broadly, across the study: Beta-chain transcripts were consistently detected in greater numbers than alpha-chain transcripts, which likely reflects a higher abundance of beta-chain transcripts. In the raw uncorrected reads, each unique combination of TCR and UMI appeared on average more than ten times. At surgery, both alpha and beta chains were TCR-sequenced in some 220 tumor regions, fewer than 85 matched nontumor lung samples and 56 PBMC samples. Nonsynonymous mutation counts, determined by whole-exome sequencing of tumor tissue, were related to features of the TCR repertoire. In non-small cell lung cancer, the study made a quantitative comparison of TCR alpha and beta repertoires among multiple tumor regions, matched nontumor lung and blood. A strong correlation was found between TCR transcript counts in tumor regions and a T cell transcriptional module score from matched bulk RNA-seq.

Taken with the paper, the label for time point translates to: sample taken at primary tumor resection. Samples were obtained from roughly 72 patients with early-stage, untreated non-small cell lung cancer from the lung TRACERx cohort. TCR sequencing used whole RNA extracted from tumor and nontumor lung tissue, or from cryopreserved PBMC samples, without cell sorting. Only patients for whom sufficient RNA was available from at least two tumor regions were selected for TCR sequencing. Before selection, tumor and adjacent nontumor lung specimens were reviewed by a lung pathologist. This clonotype was observed a handful of times. Its antigen is not yet known. Per-base quality was not reported, and no clone a single base away is much larger than it. V was cut back by 7 bases and J by 1 base, leaving a gap of 14 bases between them. From the cysteine through the phenylalanine, the CDR3 covers 14 amino acids. Just the 42-base CDR3 DNA is kept, in frame starting at base 1. CDR1 and CDR2 are read off the germline V gene as SGHRS and YFSETQ.

The library was prepared using 5' RACE. Instrument on record: NextSeq 500. To allow correction of PCR and sequencing errors, the TCR library protocol tagged every TCR cDNA molecule with a unique molecular identifier. As for the authors' bioinformatics: TCR identification, UMI-based error correction and CDR3 extraction were all carried out with Decombinator tools. Expanded TCRs were defined as those above a frequency of 2 per 1,000, corresponding to the top 1% of the tumor frequency distribution. Expanded tumor TCRs statistically deemed absent (corrected P<0.05) from at least one tumor region were classed as regional, and all other expanded tumor TCRs were classed as ubiquitous. Renyi diversity was computed with the R vegan package after each repertoire had been subsampled 100 times to 5,000 TCRs. CDR3 similarity networks were built from amino acid triplet string-kernel similarity, connecting CDR3s with pairwise similarity above 0.82. Through fastp at Q25 and MiXCR, TCRdb rebuilt clones from the public reads, retaining in-frame beta chains. Each entry merges the rows of one CDR3 protein and shows their most common DNA and genes. The V and J calls follow TCRdb's processing rather than the paper's. The sample data list fewer than 20,000 distinct CDR3 sequences, and around 6.5% of these were observed just once. Around a fifth of the sample goes to the ten largest clones.

Here is what the overall study found, with its caveats: The tumor nonsynonymous mutation count correlated with the number of expanded alpha and beta TCRs within the tumor. Estimated TCR-seq coverage of tumor T cells was only roughly 7% for alpha chains and around 13% for beta chains. Counts of ubiquitous and regional expanded TCRs correlated with counts of ubiquitous and regional nonsynonymous mutations, respectively. Confirming at a functional level the hypothesis that regional TCRs recognize regional mutations was considered to require additional single-cell paired TCR alpha and beta sequencing.

The V gene is TRBV5-1 and the J gene is TRBJ2-5; no confident D gene assignment can be made. Sequenced material: lung tumor tissue, taken at surgery. The TCR originated in a female donor with early-stage non-small cell lung cancer. This receptor carries the CDR3 CASPTRPGQETQYF. The sequence in DNA is TGCGCCAGCCCCACCCGACCGGGCCAAGAGACCCAGTACTTC.